The rows below give T cell receptor beta chains drawn from one sample of a study of early T cells in non-severe SARS-CoV-2 infection. MiXCR was run by TCRdb on the 5' RACE reads, yielding one entry per CDR3 protein. In the table there are about 50,000 distinct CDR3 sequences, roughly 9.6% of which are singletons. The sequenced sample was whole blood. Receptors were obtained from an adult who was a healthcare worker with PCR-confirmed SARS-CoV-2 infection or an uninfected control (not recorded which). Both conserved end residues are part of each CDR3. Fields, in order: D gene, V gene, J gene, clone size, CDR3 DNA, CDR3 protein. The D gene is left open where the match is weak. Rows give clone size only sometimes, using once, few, many, or a class for an expanded clone.

>TRBD1|TRBV7-2|TRBJ1-5|few
TGTGCCAGCAGCCAGGGGACAGGTAGCAATCAGCCCCAGCATTTT
CASSQGTGSNQPQHF
>-|TRBV7-2|TRBJ2-7|few
TGTGCCAGCAGCTTAGTCGGATACGAGCAGTACTTC
CASSLVGYEQYF
>TRBD1|TRBV10-3|TRBJ1-2|few
TGTGCCATCAGGGGACAGGCAGCGCCCCTGGGCTACACCTTC
CAIRGQAAPLGYTF
>-|TRBV7-8|TRBJ2-7|many
TGTGCCAGCAGCCACGGACTTTCCGCTAGGTACGAGCAGTACTTC
CASSHGLSARYEQYF
>TRBD2|TRBV27|TRBJ2-3|many
TGTGCCAGCAGTTTATACGCCCCAAGACTAGCGGGAGGGACAGATACGCAGTATTTT
CASSLYAPRLAGGTDTQYF
>-|TRBV7-9|TRBJ2-5|many
TGTGCCAGCAGCTTAGCCCGGGGGGCGCGTGAGACCCAGTACTTC
CASSLARGARETQYF
>TRBD2|TRBV29-1|TRBJ2-7|many
TGCAGCGTCGGCCCTACTAGCGGACCCTACGAGCAGTACTTC
CSVGPTSGPYEQYF
>-|TRBV19|TRBJ2-6|many
TGTGCCAGTACTATGGACAGCGTCCTGACTTTC
CASTMDSVLTF
>-|TRBV6-2/TRBV6-3|TRBJ2-2|-
TGTGCCACCTTGGAACAGAACACCGGGGAGCTGTTTTTT
CATLEQNTGELFF
>TRBD2|TRBV5-1|TRBJ2-1|many
TGCGCTAGCAACCCAGCGGGGGCTAGAGGTGAGCAGTTCTTC
CASNPAGARGEQFF
>-|TRBV29-1|TRBJ2-5|few
TGCAGCGTTGGACAAGCGCCCGGGGAGACCCAGTACTTC
CSVGQAPGETQYF
>-|TRBV2|TRBJ2-2|-
TGTGCCAGCAGTGAGGGCGGGCTAACCGGGGAGCTGTTTTTT
CASSEGGLTGELFF
>-|TRBV6-6|TRBJ1-6|few
TGTGCCAGCATCTCACAGTCGAGTAGCGGGGGGAATTCACCCCTCCACTTT
CASISQSSSGGNSPLHF
>TRBD1|TRBV11-2|TRBJ2-7|-
TGTGCCAGCATCCGGACAGGGGGCACCTACGAGCAGTACTTC
CASIRTGGTYEQYF
>-|TRBV28|TRBJ1-2|-
TGTGCCAGCAATAGAAGGGGCTTGAGCTATGGCTACACCTTC
CASNRRGLSYGYTF
>-|TRBV4-1|TRBJ2-2|-
TGCGCCAGCAGCCCGTGGACTAATACCGGGGAGCTGTTTTTT
CASSPWTNTGELFF
>-|TRBV10-2|TRBJ2-2|-
TGCGCCAGCAGTGACTCGGCCGAGACGGGGAGCTTTTTTTTT
CASSDSAETGSFFF
>TRBD1|TRBV11-2|TRBJ2-3|-
TGTGCCAGCAGGGGGAGCAGGGGGCGCTGGAATACGCAGTATTTT
CASRGSRGRWNTQYF
>TRBD1|TRBV20-1|TRBJ2-1|many
TGCAGTGCGCAGGGACAGGGAGATTCCAATGAGCAGTTCTTC
CSAQGQGDSNEQFF
>-|TRBV20-1|TRBJ2-6|many
TGCAGTGCCCTAGACCCGATGGGGGCGCGCTCTGGGGCCAACGTCCTGACTTTC
CSALDPMGARSGANVLTF
>-|TRBV5-1|TRBJ1-5|many
TGCGCCAGCAGCTTCGGGGGGAGCAATCAGCCCCAGCATTTT
CASSFGGSNQPQHF
>-|TRBV15|TRBJ2-2|many
TGTGCCACCACCTTGGACAGAAACACCGGGGAGCTGTTTTTT
CATTLDRNTGELFF
>-|TRBV15|TRBJ1-2|many
TGTGCCACCAGCAAAGCCCGGGGGCAAAGCTATGGCTACACCTTC
CATSKARGQSYGYTF
>TRBD2|TRBV5-4|TRBJ2-3|-
TGTGCCAGCAGCTTGGGGGTAGCGGGGGGCACAGATACGCAGTATTTT
CASSLGVAGGTDTQYF
>TRBD2|TRBV6-2/TRBV6-3|TRBJ2-7|many
TGTGCCAGCGCGGCGGGAGGGCTATACGAGCAGTACTTC
CASAAGGLYEQYF
>TRBD2|TRBV11-2|TRBJ2-3|few
TGTGCCAGCAATGGTCTAGCGGGAGCAGATACGCAGTATTTT
CASNGLAGADTQYF
>-|TRBV20-1|TRBJ2-3|many
TGCAGTGCTCTCCGGACAAGAGGGACAGATACGCAGTATTTT
CSALRTRGTDTQYF
>TRBD2|TRBV4-1|TRBJ2-7|many
TGCGCCAGCAGCCAAGGACAAGCGGGATGGACCTACGAGCAGTACTTC
CASSQGQAGWTYEQYF
>-|TRBV3-2|TRBJ2-1|many
TGTGCCAGCAGCCAAGTCTCGGACAGGAACTCCAATGAGCAGTTCTTC
CASSQVSDRNSNEQFF
>-|TRBV2|TRBJ2-3|-
TGTGCCAGCGGGTTCGCAGATACGCAGTATTTT
CASGFADTQYF
>TRBD1|TRBV19|TRBJ2-1|many
TGTGCCCCGGGGACAGGACCCTACAATGAGCAGTTCTTC
CAPGTGPYNEQFF
>-|TRBV2|TRBJ1-4|many
TGTGCCAGCAGTGAAGGACCGATTACAACTAATGAAAAACTGTTTTTT
CASSEGPITTNEKLFF
>-|TRBV20-1|TRBJ2-7|many
TGCAGTGCTGTATCGGGCTCAGGGGCGAGCGAGCAGTACTTC
CSAVSGSGASEQYF
>TRBD1|TRBV29-1|TRBJ1-5|many
TGCAGCGTCCCTAGTCTGGGGCCTGGAGGGGGCGACCAGCCCCAGCATTTT
CSVPSLGPGGGDQPQHF
>TRBD1|TRBV2|TRBJ2-1|many
TGTGCCAGCAGGACAGGGTTCGGCGAGTTCTTC
CASRTGFGEFF
>-|TRBV19|TRBJ2-7|-
TGTGCCAGCTCAGGACAGACCTACGAGCAGTACTTC
CASSGQTYEQYF
>TRBD1|TRBV20-1|TRBJ2-5|few
TGCAGTGCTAGAGATCCTGACAGGGGGCCTATAGAGACCCAGTACTTC
CSARDPDRGPIETQYF
>TRBD1|TRBV7-9|TRBJ1-1|many
TGTGCCAGCAGCCGTGACAGGGCTGAAGCTTTCTTT
CASSRDRAEAFF
>-|TRBV14|TRBJ2-1|many
TGTGCCAGCAGCCAATTGCTAGCAGATGAGCAGTTCTTC
CASSQLLADEQFF
>TRBD1|TRBV20-1|TRBJ2-5|many
TGCAGTGTAGGCAGGGGGCGAGAGACCCAGTACTTC
CSVGRGRETQYF
>TRBD2|TRBV11-2|TRBJ2-7|many
TGTGCCAGCAGCTCGTCCAGCGGGAGTTCCTACGAGCAGTACTTC
CASSSSSGSSYEQYF
>-|TRBV29-1|TRBJ1-4|once
TGCAGCGTCCCGTGGGGGTCTGGCGGAAAACTGTTTTTT
CSVPWGSGGKLFF
>-|TRBV7-2|TRBJ2-3|many
TGTGCCAGCAGCTTACAGGGTGGGGCAGATACGCAGTATTTT
CASSLQGGADTQYF
>-|TRBV7-9|TRBJ2-7|few
TGTGCCAGCAGCGGTGAGGCGGGGCAAAGGAACGAGCAGTACTTC
CASSGEAGQRNEQYF
>-|TRBV4-3|TRBJ1-1|-
TGCGCCAGCAGCCAAGATCTCCAGGGAGGGGAAGCTTTCTTT
CASSQDLQGGEAFF
>-|TRBV7-6|TRBJ1-1|many
TGTGCCAGCAGCTTATTATTGGGGTCGGGGCGTACGAACACTGAAGCTTTCTTT
CASSLLLGSGRTNTEAFF
>-|TRBV20-1|TRBJ2-1|many
TGCAGTGCTGCCGGGACCCCGAAGGAGCAGTTCTTC
CSAAGTPKEQFF
>TRBD1|TRBV19|TRBJ1-5|-
TGTGCCAGTAGTACCAGACAGGGGGCTATCAATCAGCCCCAGCATTTT
CASSTRQGAINQPQHF
>TRBD2|TRBV7-4|TRBJ2-7|many
TGTGCCAGCAGCTTAGGCCTAGCGGGGGCCTCCTACGAGCAGTACTTC
CASSLGLAGASYEQYF